This passage covers 24 T cell receptor beta chains from one sample sequenced in a study of T cell responses to AZD1222 COVID-19 vaccine. Repertoires were generated with immunoSEQ multiplex PCR, while TCRdb's copy carries only in-frame clones and drops some. Of around 150,000 clones listed, 80% to 95% are singletons. Source: peripheral blood, taken 28 days after the second AZD1222 dose. Every receptor here comes from an adult who received the AZD1222 COVID-19 vaccine.

The J gene is TRBJ2-6, the V gene TRBV7-6; TRBD1 matches 11 bases. The CDR3 has 18 amino acids. The J segment lost 4 bases and the V segment lost 4 bases, leaving 9 bases of the junction unmatched. Germline V gene data show CDR1 as SGHVS and CDR2 as FNYEAQ. The CDR3 loop reads CASSSLGTGGPGANVLTF. The CDR3 DNA is TGTGCCAGCAGCTCACTTGGGACAGGGGGTCCGGGGGCCAACGTCCTGACTTTC.

V is TRBV5-1 and J is TRBJ1-2; tentative D call: TRBD1 (6 bases). Germline CDR1 and CDR2: SGHRS and YFSETQ. V lost 6 bases and J 5 bases, leaving 26 bases between the germline ends. The length of the CDR3 is 17 residues. The CDR3, as DNA: TGCGCCAGCAATCCGGCGGCCTCGGACAGCTGGGATTATGGCTACACCTTC. Amino acid sequence: CASNPAASDSWDYGYTF.

The V call is TRBV28, the J call TRBJ2-7; TRBD2 aligns across 10 bases. This CDR3 is built from 15 residues. The V gene end was trimmed by 2 bases and the J gene end by 4 bases; junction bases not matched to a gene: 5. CDR1 is MDHEN, CDR2 SYDVKM, per germline. The CDR3 sequence is CASSLGLAGVYEQYF. CDR3 in DNA: TGTGCCAGCAGTTTAGGGCTAGCGGGAGTGTACGAGCAGTACTTC.

The rearrangement uses TRBV10-1 and TRBJ1-5; 8 bases map to TRBD1. Germline V gene sequence: CDR1 WNHNN, CDR2 SYGVQD (reference sequence). V was clipped by 5 bases and J by 5 bases; unmatched bases: 5. CDR3 size: 14 residues. The CDR3 loop reads CASSSGGRDQPQHF. The CDR3, as DNA: TGCGCCAGCAGTTCAGGGGGCCGGGATCAGCCCCAGCATTTT.

This chain joins TRBV24-1 and TRBJ2-5; 13 positions match TRBD2. V trimming: 4 bases; J trimming: 5 bases; junction bases outside the gene matches: 9. CDR1 is KGHDR and CDR2 is SFDVKD in the germline V gene. The CDR3 covers 17 residues. The CDR3 nucleotides are TGTGCCACCAGTGACCCCGGACTAGCGGGAGTTCAGGAGACCCAGTACTTC. It codes for CATSDPGLAGVQETQYF.

This clone was observed once. This sequence joins TRBV20-1 and TRBJ2-3; D gene uncertain. The CDR3 runs 15 residues. Trimming stripped 3 bases from V and 0 bases from J, with 13 bases between. Germline V gives CDR1 DFQATT, CDR2 SNEGSKA (reference sequence). The CDR3 reads CSASRLFLSTDTQYF. The CDR3 bases are TGCAGTGCTAGTCGGCTTTTCCTTAGCACAGATACGCAGTATTTT.

This clone has a single count. The gene calls are TRBV4-1 and TRBJ1-1; D gene uncertain. The CDR3 has 13 amino acids. Germline V lookup: CDR1 MGHRA, CDR2 YSYEKL. The V end was cut by 3 bases, the J end by 7 bases, with 12 bases between. The CDR3 DNA sequence: TGCGCCAGCAGCCATCTGGGCCACATTGAAGCTTTCTTT. Translating gives CASSHLGHIEAFF.

This clone was recorded a few times. The rearrangement joins TRBV19 to TRBJ2-1, with 9 bases aligning to TRBD2. Trimming took 0 bases from V and 3 from J; bases not matched to a gene: 6. The CDR3 extends over 17 amino acids. Germline loops: CDR1 LNHDA, CDR2 SQIVND (reference sequence). The chain's CDR3 is CASSIDQASGIYNEQFF. CDR3 coding DNA: TGTGCCAGTAGTATAGATCAGGCTAGCGGGATCTACAATGAGCAGTTCTTC.

The V and J genes are TRBV7-2 and TRBJ1-2; TRBD1 agrees at 8 bases. The CDR3 runs 18 residues. The junction had 13 bases not matched to a gene; V was cut back by 1 base and J by 3 bases. Looked up from germline, CDR1 is SGHTA and CDR2 is FQGNSA. CDR3 in DNA: TGTGCCAGCAGCTTAGGGTTGGACAGGGAGATCGTTGACTATGGCTACACCTTC. This codes for CASSLGLDREIVDYGYTF.

The chain has TRBV6-1 and TRBJ2-7; D gene ambiguous. CDR1 is MNHNS, CDR2 SASEGT, per germline. V lost 3 bases and J lost 1, with 13 bases in between. The CDR3 sequence is 15 residues long. CDR3 residues: CASSDNPGLSYEQYF. The CDR3 DNA sequence: TGTGCCAGCAGTGACAATCCAGGCCTGTCCTACGAGCAGTACTTC.

This chain uses TRBV23-1 with TRBJ1-5, with 7 bases lining up with TRBD1. TRBV23-1 is an ORF for which the function is uncertain. V lost 10 bases and J lost 6; bases outside the gene matches: 18. The CDR3 loop spans 16 amino acids. The chain's CDR3 is CATLSPKGQFPQPQHF. CDR3 in DNA: TGCGCCACCCTTAGTCCTAAGGGACAGTTTCCTCAGCCCCAGCATTTT.

The J gene is TRBJ1-2, the V gene TRBV30, with a possible D match to TRBD1 (6 bases). V lost 1 base and J 8 bases, leaving 11 bases between the germline ends. This CDR3 is built from 12 residues. Per the germline V gene, CDR1 is GTSNPN and CDR2 is SVGIG (reference sequence). Here the CDR3 reads CAWSGGGRGYTF. DNA for the CDR3: TGTGCCTGGAGTGGAGGGGGGCGAGGCTACACCTTC.

This chain uses TRBV18 with TRBJ2-1, with 8 bases lining up with TRBD2. V shed 4 bases and J 10 bases; nucleotides not matched to a gene: 12. Germline values: CDR1 KGHSH, CDR2 LQKENI. The CDR3 length is 15 residues. CDR3 protein: CASSRTSSGGGEQFF. The CDR3 nucleotides are TGTGCCAGCTCACGGACTAGCAGCGGGGGAGGGGAGCAGTTCTTC. Variable domain in full (rest from reference TRBV18 and TRBJ2-1): NAGVMQNPRHLVRRRGQEARLRCSPMKGHSHVYWYRQLPEEGLKFMVYLQKENIIDESGMPKERFSAEFPKEGPSILRIQQVVRGDSAAYFCASSRTSSGGGEQFFGPGTRLTVL.

Only a few counts were recorded for this clone. V usage is TRBV6-5 and J usage is TRBJ1-1; D gene unclear. V was trimmed by 7 bases and J by 8 bases, leaving 17 bases between them. This CDR3 has 13 amino acids. CDR1 and CDR2 (germline): MNHEY, SVGAGI. Written as DNA, the CDR3 is TGTGCCAGCACCCAGTTTGGCGGCCAAGAAGCTTTCTTT. Translating gives CASTQFGGQEAFF.

CDR3 DNA: TGTGCCAGCAGGAGGACAGGGATTCCTGAAGCTTTCTTT. Translation: CASRRTGIPEAFF. V and J are TRBV12-3 or TRBV12-4 and TRBJ1-1; 8 bases agree with TRBD1. This CDR3 contains 13 residues. J gave up 6 bases and V 6 bases, and 6 bases lay outside the gene matches.

The gene calls are TRBV5-1 and TRBJ1-2; 8 positions agree with TRBD1. This CDR3 contains 14 residues. Germline values: CDR1 SGHRS, CDR2 YFSETQ. V lost 3 bases and J lost 3; bases outside the gene matches: 4. CDR3 nucleotide sequence: TGCGCCAGCAGCTCGCCGGGACAGGACTATGGCTACACCTTC. Its protein is CASSSPGQDYGYTF. Filled out from reference TRBV5-1 and TRBJ1-2, the complete variable domain reads KAGVTQTPRYLIKTRGQQVTLSCSPISGHRSVSWYQQTPGQGLQFLFEYFSETQRNKGNFPGRFSGRQFSNSRSEMNVSTLELGDSALYLCASSSPGQDYGYTFGSGTRLTVV.

This chain links TRBV11-2 with TRBJ2-1; D not resolved. Germline CDR1 is SGHAT and CDR2 is FQNNGV. Trimming stripped 4 bases from V and 7 bases from J, with 8 bases between. The CDR3 is 12 residues long. Written as DNA, the CDR3 is TGTGCCAGCAGCTCCCCTATGAATGAGCAGTTCTTC. This codes for CASSSPMNEQFF.

The V call is TRBV2, the J call TRBJ1-3; possibly TRBD1 for D (5 bases). CDR1 SNHLY and CDR2 FYNNEI come from the germline V gene. V lost 6 bases, J lost 2 bases, and 11 bases lay in between. The CDR3 consists of 14 residues. As DNA, the CDR3 is TGTGCCAGCAGGGACCGGGACGCTGGAAACACCATATATTTT. Protein product: CASRDRDAGNTIYF.

The genes are TRBV18 and TRBJ1-1, with no clear D. This CDR3 contains 13 residues. Germline-derived CDR1 and CDR2 are KGHSH and LQKENI. Trimming shortened V by 2 bases and J by 2 bases, and 6 bases separated the two germline ends. The CDR3 sequence: CASSPWGNTEAFF. In DNA form, the CDR3 reads TGTGCCAGCTCACCATGGGGTAACACTGAAGCTTTCTTT. The full variable domain, with the rest looked up from reference TRBV18 and TRBJ1-1, is NAGVMQNPRHLVRRRGQEARLRCSPMKGHSHVYWYRQLPEEGLKFMVYLQKENIIDESGMPKERFSAEFPKEGPSILRIQQVVRGDSAAYFCASSPWGNTEAFFGQGTRLTVV.

This clone is a singleton in its sample. The chain is built from TRBV6-5 and TRBJ1-4, with D perhaps TRBD1 (6 bases). V lost 6 bases to trimming and J lost 0 bases, with 11 bases between them. The germline CDR1 and CDR2 sequences are MNHEY and SVGAGI. This CDR3 spans 15 amino acids. This CDR3 reads CASSQGQPTNEKLFF. DNA for the CDR3: TGTGCCAGCAGCCAAGGACAGCCAACTAATGAAAAACTGTTTTTT.

This chain joins TRBV30 and TRBJ1-1; D might be TRBD1 (5 bases). Between the trimmed V and J ends, which lost 5 bases and 1 base, there was a span of 8 bases. The CDR3 is made up of 12 amino acids. Germline V lookup: CDR1 GTSNPN, CDR2 SVGIG (reference sequence). CDR3 sequence reads: CAWGGRNTEAFF. The CDR3 DNA is TGTGCCTGGGGGGGACGGAACACTGAAGCTTTCTTT.

This clone showed up just once. V is TRBV19 and J is TRBJ1-1; D not certain. Germline CDR1 is LNHDA and CDR2 is SQIVND (reference sequence). Trimming cost V 1 base and J 2 bases, with 11 bases left between them. The CDR3 consists of 15 residues. For the CDR3, the DNA is TGTGCCAGTAGTATAGTTGGTTCGCCTAACACTGAAGCTTTCTTT. Protein: CASSIVGSPNTEAFF.

This clone was detected once. The chain combines TRBV11-3 with TRBJ2-1, with 8 bases lining up with TRBD1. The CDR3 has 15 residues. Germline trimming cut 5 bases from V and 7 bases from J; bases unmatched to any gene: 10. Germline lookup yields CDR1 SGHNT and CDR2 YENEEA. CDR3 nucleotide sequence: TGTGCCAGCAGCCTTGGCAGGGGGCTGATGAATGAGCAGTTCTTC. It is translated as CASSLGRGLMNEQFF.

The sample holds a few counts of this clone. The V and J genes are TRBV5-1 and TRBJ2-7; D is perhaps TRBD1 or TRBD2 (6 bases each). The CDR3 has 15 residues. Germline CDR1 and CDR2: SGHRS and YFSETQ. The V end lost 5 bases, the J end lost 3 bases, and 18 bases lay between the germline ends. The CDR3 bases are TGCGCCAGCAGGGTCCGGGGGACGGGACACTACGAGCAGTACTTC. Amino acids: CASRVRGTGHYEQYF. The full variable domain, with the rest looked up from reference TRBV5-1 and TRBJ2-7, is KAGVTQTPRYLIKTRGQQVTLSCSPISGHRSVSWYQQTPGQGLQFLFEYFSETQRNKGNFPGRFSGRQFSNSRSEMNVSTLELGDSALYLCASRVRGTGHYEQYFGPGTRLTVT.